These T cell receptor beta chains were read from a single sample in a study of shared clonotypes between healthy human individuals. Generated by immunoSEQ multiplex PCR, the TCRdb table keeps only in-frame clones and is missing some. The top ten clones hold roughly 0.13% of a sample with more than 2 million clones, more than 90% of them seen once. Sequenced: naive CD4+ T cells sorted from blood. These receptors came from a man aged 18 to 30 in good health. The CDR3 runs from the conserved cysteine through the conserved F or W. The order of the fields is V gene, J gene, clone size, D gene, CDR3 DNA, CDR3 protein. The D gene is left open where the match is weak. Clone size is not always given. Where it is, it says once, few, many or a class for expanded clones.

V gene: TRBV15
J gene: TRBJ1-4
clone size: .
D gene: .
CDR3 DNA: TGTGCCACCAGCAGAGGACCTGCAACTAATGAAAAACTGTTTTTT
CDR3 protein: CATSRGPATNEKLFF

V gene: TRBV5-4
J gene: TRBJ1-1
clone size: .
D gene: .
CDR3 DNA: TGTGCCAGCAGCTTACAAGGCATAATGAACACTGAAGCTTTCTTT
CDR3 protein: CASSLQGIMNTEAFF

V gene: TRBV19
J gene: TRBJ1-2
clone size: once
D gene: .
CDR3 DNA: TGTGCCAGTAGTATAACAGGGACTAACTATGGCTACACCTTC
CDR3 protein: CASSITGTNYGYTF

V gene: TRBV4-1
J gene: TRBJ1-4
clone size: .
D gene: .
CDR3 DNA: TGCGCCAGCAGCCATACAGGGTGGGAGAATGAAAAACTGTTTTTT
CDR3 protein: CASSHTGWENEKLFF

V gene: TRBV9
J gene: TRBJ2-5
clone size: once
D gene: TRBD2
CDR3 DNA: TGTGCCAGCAGCGTAGGACTAGCGGGGACACAAGAGACCCAGTACTTC
CDR3 protein: CASSVGLAGTQETQYF

V gene: TRBV27
J gene: TRBJ2-3
clone size: once
D gene: TRBD2
CDR3 DNA: TGTGCCAGCAGTTTACGCGGGAGGGCCGGAGCAGATACGCAGTATTTT
CDR3 protein: CASSLRGRAGADTQYF

V gene: TRBV29-1
J gene: TRBJ1-2
clone size: .
D gene: .
CDR3 DNA: TGCAGCGTTGAGGACGCGGGCTACACCTTC
CDR3 protein: CSVEDAGYTF

V gene: TRBV5-1
J gene: TRBJ2-2
clone size: once
D gene: .
CDR3 DNA: TGCGCCAGCAGCCAACGAGGGGACACCGGGGAGCTGTTTTTT
CDR3 protein: CASSQRGDTGELFF

V gene: TRBV2
J gene: TRBJ1-4
clone size: .
D gene: .
CDR3 DNA: TGTGCCAGCAGTCGAGACGGTAGTAGGGAAAAACTGTTTTTT
CDR3 protein: CASSRDGSREKLFF

V gene: TRBV5-6
J gene: TRBJ1-1
clone size: .
D gene: .
CDR3 DNA: TGTGCCAGCAGCTTGGTGAGCAAAATGAACACTGAAGCTTTCTTT
CDR3 protein: CASSLVSKMNTEAFF

V gene: TRBV18
J gene: TRBJ1-5
clone size: .
D gene: .
CDR3 DNA: TGTGCCAGCTCACCCGGGACTGGGAGCAATCAGCCCCAGCATTTT
CDR3 protein: CASSPGTGSNQPQHF

V gene: TRBV7-2
J gene: TRBJ2-5
clone size: .
D gene: .
CDR3 DNA: TGTGCCAGCAGCTTAACCAGGGGAGGGGAGACCCAGTACTTC
CDR3 protein: CASSLTRGGETQYF

V gene: TRBV15
J gene: TRBJ2-2
clone size: .
D gene: .
CDR3 DNA: TGTGCCACCAGCAGAGATCAAGGATTCGTTACCGGGGAGCTGTTTTTT
CDR3 protein: CATSRDQGFVTGELFF

V gene: TRBV7-9
J gene: TRBJ1-4
clone size: .
D gene: TRBD1
CDR3 DNA: TGTGCCAGCAGCTCCCAGGGGGCAACTAATGAAAAACTGTTTTTT
CDR3 protein: CASSSQGATNEKLFF

V gene: TRBV30
J gene: TRBJ1-2
clone size: .
D gene: TRBD1
CDR3 DNA: TGTGCCTGGACAGGGACAGGTGGCAACTATGGCTACACCTTC
CDR3 protein: CAWTGTGGNYGYTF

V gene: TRBV30
J gene: TRBJ2-1
clone size: .
D gene: .
CDR3 DNA: TGTGCCTCCAGAAAGCGGAGGAACAATGAGCAGTTCTTC
CDR3 protein: CASRKRRNNEQFF

V gene: TRBV5-1
J gene: TRBJ2-1
clone size: .
D gene: TRBD2
CDR3 DNA: TGCGCCAGCAGCTTGGCGGGTAGCGGGAGTCCGTTTCTCTTC
CDR3 protein: CASSLAGSGSPFLF

V gene: TRBV10-3
J gene: TRBJ1-6
clone size: .
D gene: .
CDR3 DNA: TGTGCCATCAGTTCCGGGACGGATTATAATTCACCCCTCCACTTT
CDR3 protein: CAISSGTDYNSPLHF

V gene: TRBV5-1
J gene: TRBJ2-3
clone size: .
D gene: .
CDR3 DNA: TGCGCCAGCAGCTTGGCCCCAGGGACAGATACGCAGTATTTT
CDR3 protein: CASSLAPGTDTQYF

V gene: TRBV5-1
J gene: TRBJ2-3
clone size: .
D gene: .
CDR3 DNA: TGCGCCAGCAGCTTGGAGCAGGGTGGCACAGATACGCAGTATTTT
CDR3 protein: CASSLEQGGTDTQYF

V gene: TRBV11-2
J gene: TRBJ1-4
clone size: .
D gene: TRBD1
CDR3 DNA: TGTGCCAGCAGCCCCGGGACAGGGGTGGAAAAACTGTTTTTT
CDR3 protein: CASSPGTGVEKLFF

V gene: TRBV6-5
J gene: TRBJ1-2
clone size: .
D gene: .
CDR3 DNA: TGTGCCGGGGGACGGCAAGCTAACTATGGCTACACCTTC
CDR3 protein: CAGGRQANYGYTF

V gene: TRBV2
J gene: TRBJ1-5
clone size: .
D gene: TRBD1
CDR3 DNA: TGTGCCAGCAGTACAGGGGTTCCAACTCAGCCCCAGCATTTT
CDR3 protein: CASSTGVPTQPQHF

V gene: TRBV28
J gene: TRBJ2-1
clone size: once
D gene: .
CDR3 DNA: TGTGCCAGCAGCGAGGGGGGGGCGTACAATGAGCAGTTCTTC
CDR3 protein: CASSEGGAYNEQFF

V gene: TRBV6-6
J gene: TRBJ1-2
clone size: .
D gene: .
CDR3 DNA: TGTGCCAGCAGTTACGGTACAGTAGATGGCTACACCTTC
CDR3 protein: CASSYGTVDGYTF

V gene: TRBV5-1
J gene: TRBJ1-4
clone size: .
D gene: .
CDR3 DNA: TGCGCCAGCGCAGGGACTCCTAATGAAAAACTGTTTTTT
CDR3 protein: CASAGTPNEKLFF

V gene: TRBV11-2
J gene: TRBJ2-2
clone size: once
D gene: .
CDR3 DNA: TGTGCCAGCAGCTTGATCGGGGTAGCAAGCACCGGGGAGCTGTTTTTT
CDR3 protein: CASSLIGVASTGELFF

V gene: TRBV6-1
J gene: TRBJ2-5
clone size: .
D gene: .
CDR3 DNA: TGTGCCAGCAGGGCCAAGGGAGTCGGAGAGACCCAGTACTTC
CDR3 protein: CASRAKGVGETQYF

V gene: TRBV18
J gene: TRBJ2-7
clone size: .
D gene: .
CDR3 DNA: TGTGCCAGCTCAACGGACGTTTCCTACGAGCAGTACTTC
CDR3 protein: CASSTDVSYEQYF

V gene: TRBV4-3
J gene: TRBJ1-2
clone size: .
D gene: TRBD1
CDR3 DNA: TGCGCCAGCAGCCAAGGCCCCTCCGGGACAGAGGATCTTGGCTACACCTTC
CDR3 protein: CASSQGPSGTEDLGYTF

V gene: TRBV4-2
J gene: TRBJ2-5
clone size: .
D gene: .
CDR3 DNA: TGTGCCAGCAGCCAAGAAACCAACGGGGAGACCCAGTACTTC
CDR3 protein: CASSQETNGETQYF

V gene: TRBV7-2
J gene: TRBJ2-7
clone size: .
D gene: TRBD1
CDR3 DNA: TGTGCCAGCAGCTTGAGACAGGGGGCCTACGAGCAGTACTTC
CDR3 protein: CASSLRQGAYEQYF

V gene: TRBV7-6
J gene: TRBJ2-7
clone size: .
D gene: .
CDR3 DNA: TGTGCCAGCAGCCGTGACAGGTCCTACGAGCAGTACTTC
CDR3 protein: CASSRDRSYEQYF

V gene: TRBV30
J gene: TRBJ2-5
clone size: .
D gene: TRBD1
CDR3 DNA: TGTGCCTTCTCGACAGGGGGAGAGACCCAGTACTTC
CDR3 protein: CAFSTGGETQYF

V gene: TRBV28
J gene: TRBJ1-4
clone size: .
D gene: .
CDR3 DNA: TGTGCCAGCAGTCTACAGGGCTTCGCTGAAAAACTGTTTTTT
CDR3 protein: CASSLQGFAEKLFF

V gene: TRBV2
J gene: TRBJ1-4
clone size: few
D gene: .
CDR3 DNA: TGTGCCAGCAGTAGGAGAGAAAAACTGTTTTTT
CDR3 protein: CASSRREKLFF

V gene: TRBV5-1
J gene: TRBJ2-2
clone size: .
D gene: .
CDR3 DNA: TGCGCCAGCAGCTTGACCAGAAACACCGGGGAGCTGTTTTTT
CDR3 protein: CASSLTRNTGELFF

V gene: TRBV2
J gene: TRBJ2-3
clone size: .
D gene: .
CDR3 DNA: TGTGCCAGCGGGGACGGGTGGACAGATACGCAGTATTTT
CDR3 protein: CASGDGWTDTQYF

V gene: TRBV5-1
J gene: TRBJ2-7
clone size: .
D gene: TRBD1
CDR3 DNA: TGCGCCAGCCACCCCCGACAGGGGAACTCCTACGAGCAGTACTTC
CDR3 protein: CASHPRQGNSYEQYF

V gene: TRBV4-1
J gene: TRBJ2-5
clone size: .
D gene: .
CDR3 DNA: TGCGCCAGCAGCCAAGGACTCTCCGGAAAAGAGACCCAGTACTTC
CDR3 protein: CASSQGLSGKETQYF

V gene: TRBV6-1
J gene: TRBJ1-2
clone size: .
D gene: TRBD1
CDR3 DNA: TGTGCCAGCAGAAGGACAGGGTCTAGTGGCTACACCTTC
CDR3 protein: CASRRTGSSGYTF